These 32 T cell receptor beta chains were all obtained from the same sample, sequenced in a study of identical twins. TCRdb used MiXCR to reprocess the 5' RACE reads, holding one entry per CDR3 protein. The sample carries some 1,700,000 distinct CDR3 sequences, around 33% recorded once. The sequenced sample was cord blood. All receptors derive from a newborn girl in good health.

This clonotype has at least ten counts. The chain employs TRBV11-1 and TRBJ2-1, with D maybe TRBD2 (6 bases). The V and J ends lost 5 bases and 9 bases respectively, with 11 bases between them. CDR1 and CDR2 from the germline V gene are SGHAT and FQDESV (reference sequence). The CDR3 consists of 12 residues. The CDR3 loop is CASSRRRGEQFF. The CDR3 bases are TGTGCCAGCAGCCGAAGGAGGGGTGAGCAGTTCTTC.

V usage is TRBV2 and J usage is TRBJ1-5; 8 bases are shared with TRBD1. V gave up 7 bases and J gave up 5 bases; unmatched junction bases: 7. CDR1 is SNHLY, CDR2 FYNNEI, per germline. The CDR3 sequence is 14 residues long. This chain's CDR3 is CASNGQGVDQPQHF. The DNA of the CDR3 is TGTGCCAGCAACGGACAGGGAGTAGATCAGCCCCAGCATTTT.

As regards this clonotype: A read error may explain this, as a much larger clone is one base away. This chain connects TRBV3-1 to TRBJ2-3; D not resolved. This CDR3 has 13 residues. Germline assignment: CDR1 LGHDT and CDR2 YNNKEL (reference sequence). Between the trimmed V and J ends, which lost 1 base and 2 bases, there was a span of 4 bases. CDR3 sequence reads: CASSQAYTDTQYF. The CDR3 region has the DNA TGTGCCAGCAGCCAAGCCTACACAGATACGCAGTATTTT.

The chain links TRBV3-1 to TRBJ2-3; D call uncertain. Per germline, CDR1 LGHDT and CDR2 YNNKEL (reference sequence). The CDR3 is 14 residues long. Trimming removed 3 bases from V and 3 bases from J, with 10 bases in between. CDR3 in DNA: TGTGCCAGCAGCCATCGTAACTGGACAGATACGCAGTATTTT. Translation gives CASSHRNWTDTQYF.

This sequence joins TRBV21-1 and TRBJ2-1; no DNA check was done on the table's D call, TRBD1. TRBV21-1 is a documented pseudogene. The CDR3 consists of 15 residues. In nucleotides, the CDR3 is TGTGCCAGCAGCAAAGCGGACAGGCCCTACAATGAGCAGTTCTTC. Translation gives CASSKADRPYNEQFF.

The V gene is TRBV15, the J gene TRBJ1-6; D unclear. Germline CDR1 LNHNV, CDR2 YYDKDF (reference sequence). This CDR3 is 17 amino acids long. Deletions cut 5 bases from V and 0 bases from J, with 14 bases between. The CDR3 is CATSVRLSGSYNSPLHF. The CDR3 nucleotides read TGTGCCACCAGCGTCAGGCTCTCGGGCTCCTATAATTCACCCCTCCACTTT.

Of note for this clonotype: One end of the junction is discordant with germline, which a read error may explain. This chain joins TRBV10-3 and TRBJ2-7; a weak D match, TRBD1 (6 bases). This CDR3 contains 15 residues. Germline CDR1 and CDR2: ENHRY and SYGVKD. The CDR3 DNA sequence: TGTGGCATCAGTAGATGGACAGAGAGCTCCTACGAGCAGTACTTC. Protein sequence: CGISRWTESSYEQYF.

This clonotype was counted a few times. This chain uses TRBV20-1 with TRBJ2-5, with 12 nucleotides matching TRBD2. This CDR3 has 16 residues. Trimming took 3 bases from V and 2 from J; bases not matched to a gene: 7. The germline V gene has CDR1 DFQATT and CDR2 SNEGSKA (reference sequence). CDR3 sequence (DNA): TGCAGTGCTAGCCTGGGACTAGCGGGTAATCAAGAGACCCAGTACTTC. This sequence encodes CSASLGLAGNQETQYF.

The CDR3 nucleotides are TGTGCCAGCAGCAAGGGACTAGCGGGGAAAAAAAACATTCAGTACTTC. Translation gives CASSKGLAGKKNIQYF. The chain recombines TRBV13 with TRBJ2-4; TRBD2 matches at 13 bases. There are 16 residues in the CDR3. With 5 bases clipped from V and 4 bases from J, the junction kept 5 bases outside the gene matches. Per germline, CDR1 PRHDT and CDR2 FYEKMQ (reference sequence).

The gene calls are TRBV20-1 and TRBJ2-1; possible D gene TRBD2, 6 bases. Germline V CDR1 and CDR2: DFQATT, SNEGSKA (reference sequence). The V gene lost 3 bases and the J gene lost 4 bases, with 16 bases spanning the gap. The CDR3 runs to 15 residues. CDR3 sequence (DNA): TGCAGTGCTAGGCATCCGTGGGGGGAATACAATGAGCAGTTCTTC. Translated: CSARHPWGEYNEQFF.

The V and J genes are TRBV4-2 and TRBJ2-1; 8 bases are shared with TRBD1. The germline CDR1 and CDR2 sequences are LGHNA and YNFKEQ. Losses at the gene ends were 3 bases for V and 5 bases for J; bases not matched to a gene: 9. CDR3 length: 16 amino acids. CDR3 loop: CASSQRTGTLNNEQFF. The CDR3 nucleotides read TGTGCCAGCAGCCAGAGGACAGGGACTCTAAACAATGAGCAGTTCTTC.

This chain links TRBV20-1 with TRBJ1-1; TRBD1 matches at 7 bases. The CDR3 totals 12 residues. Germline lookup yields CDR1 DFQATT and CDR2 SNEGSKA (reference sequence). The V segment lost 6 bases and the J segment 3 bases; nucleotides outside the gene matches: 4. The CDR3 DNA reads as TGCAGTGCCCAGGACAGGCACACTGAAGCTTTCTTT. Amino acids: CSAQDRHTEAFF.

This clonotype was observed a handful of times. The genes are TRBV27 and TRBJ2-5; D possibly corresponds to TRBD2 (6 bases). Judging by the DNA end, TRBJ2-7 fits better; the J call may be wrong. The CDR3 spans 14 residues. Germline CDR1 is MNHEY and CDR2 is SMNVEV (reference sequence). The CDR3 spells CASSLSGWGVEQYF. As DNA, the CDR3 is TGTGCCAGCAGTTTATCTGGGTGGGGGGTCGAGCAGTACTTC.

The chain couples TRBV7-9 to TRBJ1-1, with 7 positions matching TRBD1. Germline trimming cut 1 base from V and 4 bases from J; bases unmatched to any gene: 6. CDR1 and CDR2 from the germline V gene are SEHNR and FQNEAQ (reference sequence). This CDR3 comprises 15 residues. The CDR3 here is CASSLVTGSGTEAFF. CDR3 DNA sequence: TGTGCCAGCAGCTTAGTGACAGGGTCAGGCACTGAAGCTTTCTTT.

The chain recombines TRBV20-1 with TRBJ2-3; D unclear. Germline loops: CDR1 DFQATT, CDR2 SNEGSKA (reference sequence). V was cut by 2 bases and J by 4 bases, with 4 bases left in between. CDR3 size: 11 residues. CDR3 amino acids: CSARKSDTQYF. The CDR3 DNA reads TGCAGTGCTAGAAAGTCAGATACGCAGTATTTT.

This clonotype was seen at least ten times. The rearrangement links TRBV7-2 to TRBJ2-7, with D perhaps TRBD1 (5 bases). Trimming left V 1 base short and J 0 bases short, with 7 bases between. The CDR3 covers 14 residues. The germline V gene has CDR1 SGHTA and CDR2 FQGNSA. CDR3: CASSLGTYSYEQYF. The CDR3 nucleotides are TGTGCCAGCAGCTTAGGGACATACTCCTACGAGCAGTACTTC.

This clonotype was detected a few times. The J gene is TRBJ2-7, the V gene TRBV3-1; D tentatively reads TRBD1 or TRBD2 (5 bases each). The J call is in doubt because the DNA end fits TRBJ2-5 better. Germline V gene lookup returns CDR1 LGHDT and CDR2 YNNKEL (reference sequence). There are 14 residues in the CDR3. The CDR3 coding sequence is TGTGCCAGCAGCCAAGAGGGGACCTCGGGGACCCAGTACTTC. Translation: CASSQEGTSGTQYF.

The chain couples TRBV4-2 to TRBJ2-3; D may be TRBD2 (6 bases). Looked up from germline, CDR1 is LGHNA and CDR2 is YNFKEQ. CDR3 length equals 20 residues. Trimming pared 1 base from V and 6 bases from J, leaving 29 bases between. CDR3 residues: CASSQVLGWSGASVFDTQYF. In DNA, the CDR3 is TGTGCCAGCAGCCAAGTCTTGGGCTGGTCCGGGGCTAGCGTTTTTGATACGCAGTATTTT.

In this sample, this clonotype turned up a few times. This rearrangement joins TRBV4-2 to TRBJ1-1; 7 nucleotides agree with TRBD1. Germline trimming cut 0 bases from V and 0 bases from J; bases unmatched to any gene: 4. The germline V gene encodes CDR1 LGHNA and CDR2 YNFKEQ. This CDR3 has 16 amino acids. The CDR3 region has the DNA TGTGCCAGCAGCCAAGATGGGGACAGCATGAACACTGAAGCTTTCTTT. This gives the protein CASSQDGDSMNTEAFF.

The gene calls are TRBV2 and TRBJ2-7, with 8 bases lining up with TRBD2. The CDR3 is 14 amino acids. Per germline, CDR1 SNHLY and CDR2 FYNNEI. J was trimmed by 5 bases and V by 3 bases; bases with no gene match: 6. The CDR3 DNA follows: TGTGCCAGCAGTGATCAGCGGGAGATCCACGAGCAGTACTTC. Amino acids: CASSDQREIHEQYF. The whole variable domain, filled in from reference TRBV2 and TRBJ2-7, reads EPEVTQTPSHQVTQMGQEVILRCVPISNHLYFYWYRQILGQKVEFLVSFYNNEISEKSEIFDDQFSVERPDGSNFTLKIRSTKLEDSAMYFCASSDQREIHEQYFGPGTRLTVT.

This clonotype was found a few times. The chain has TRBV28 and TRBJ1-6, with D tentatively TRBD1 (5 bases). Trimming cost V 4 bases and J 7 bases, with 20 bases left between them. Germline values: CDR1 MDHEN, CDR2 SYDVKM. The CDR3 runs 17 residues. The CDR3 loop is CASSSEGSRALNSPLHF. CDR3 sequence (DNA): TGTGCCAGCAGTTCCGAGGGGAGCAGGGCGCTCAATTCACCCCTCCACTTT.

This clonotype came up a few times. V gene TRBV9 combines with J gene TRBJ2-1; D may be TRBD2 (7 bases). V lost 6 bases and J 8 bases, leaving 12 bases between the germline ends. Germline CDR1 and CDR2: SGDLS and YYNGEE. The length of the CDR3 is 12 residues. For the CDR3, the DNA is TGTGCCAGCACCCGGGGGGCAGATGAGCAGTTCTTC. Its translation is CASTRGADEQFF.

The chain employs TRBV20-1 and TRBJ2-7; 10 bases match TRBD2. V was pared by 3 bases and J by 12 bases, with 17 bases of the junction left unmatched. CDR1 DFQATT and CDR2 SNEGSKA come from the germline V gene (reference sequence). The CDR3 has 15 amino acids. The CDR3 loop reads CSARIPSGRTETRYF. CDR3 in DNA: TGCAGTGCTAGGATACCTAGCGGGAGAACAGAGACCCGGTACTTC.

The CDR3 is CASSLLGFYQETQYF. Written as DNA, the CDR3 is TGTGCCAGCAGCTTGTTAGGATTCTACCAAGAGACCCAGTACTTC. The chain combines TRBV7-2 with TRBJ2-5; unclear D gene. The CDR3 has 15 amino acids. Germline CDR1 SGHTA, CDR2 FQGNSA. V lost 3 bases and J lost 0, with 11 bases in between.

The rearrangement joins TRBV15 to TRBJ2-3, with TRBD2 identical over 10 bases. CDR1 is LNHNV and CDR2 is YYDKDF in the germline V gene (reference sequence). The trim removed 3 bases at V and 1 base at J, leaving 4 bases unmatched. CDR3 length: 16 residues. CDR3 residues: CATSRPGTSGTDTQYF. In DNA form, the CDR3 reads TGTGCCACCAGCAGGCCCGGGACTAGCGGCACAGATACGCAGTATTTT.

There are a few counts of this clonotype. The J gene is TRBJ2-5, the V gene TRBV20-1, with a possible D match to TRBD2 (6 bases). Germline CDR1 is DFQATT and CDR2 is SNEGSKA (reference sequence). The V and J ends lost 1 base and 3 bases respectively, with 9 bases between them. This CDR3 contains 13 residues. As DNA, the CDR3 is TGCAGTGCTAGAGTTGGGGGGAAAGAGACCCAGTACTTC. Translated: CSARVGGKETQYF.

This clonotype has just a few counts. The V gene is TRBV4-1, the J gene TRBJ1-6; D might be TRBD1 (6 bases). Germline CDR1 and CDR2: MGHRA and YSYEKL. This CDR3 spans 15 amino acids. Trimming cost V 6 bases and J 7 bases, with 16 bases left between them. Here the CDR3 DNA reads TGCGCCAGCAGACTGTTAGGGGGAACCAATTCACCCCTCCACTTT. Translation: CASRLLGGTNSPLHF.

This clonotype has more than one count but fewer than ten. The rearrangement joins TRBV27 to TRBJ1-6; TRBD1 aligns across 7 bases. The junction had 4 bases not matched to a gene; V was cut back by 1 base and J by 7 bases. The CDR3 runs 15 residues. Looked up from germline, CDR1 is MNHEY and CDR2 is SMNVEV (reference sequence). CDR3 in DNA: TGTGCCAGCAGTTTATGGGGACAGAGGAATTCACCCCTCCACTTT. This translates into CASSLWGQRNSPLHF.

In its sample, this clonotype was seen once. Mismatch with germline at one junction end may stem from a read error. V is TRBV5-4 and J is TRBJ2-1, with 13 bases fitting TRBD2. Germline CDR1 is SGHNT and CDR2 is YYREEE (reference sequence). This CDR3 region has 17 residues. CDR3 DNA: TGTGCCAGCAGCCCAGATGGACTAGCGGGGGAGTACAATGAGCAGTTCTTT. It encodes CASSPDGLAGEYNEQFF.

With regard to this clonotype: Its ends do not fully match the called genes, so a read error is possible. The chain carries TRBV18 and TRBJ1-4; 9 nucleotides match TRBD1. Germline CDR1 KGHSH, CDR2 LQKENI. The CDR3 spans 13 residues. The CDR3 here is CASSPGQGEELFF. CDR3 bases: TGTGCCAGCTCACCGGGACAGGGTGAAGAACTGTTTTTT.

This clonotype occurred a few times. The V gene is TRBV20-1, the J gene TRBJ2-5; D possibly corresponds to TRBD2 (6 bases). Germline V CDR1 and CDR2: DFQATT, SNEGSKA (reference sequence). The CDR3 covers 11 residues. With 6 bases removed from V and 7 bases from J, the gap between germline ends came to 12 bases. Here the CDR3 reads CSALDGGTQYF. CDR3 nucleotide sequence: TGCAGTGCGTTAGACGGGGGGACCCAGTACTTC.

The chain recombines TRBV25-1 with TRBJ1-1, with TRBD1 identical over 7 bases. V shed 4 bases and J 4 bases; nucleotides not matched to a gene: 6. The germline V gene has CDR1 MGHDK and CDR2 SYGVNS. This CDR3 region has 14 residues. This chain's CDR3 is CASSGFNRGTEAFF. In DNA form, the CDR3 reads TGTGCCAGCAGTGGATTTAACAGGGGCACTGAAGCTTTCTTT.